The 12 T cell receptor beta chains listed next were all sequenced from one sample in a study of blood T cells in healthy people across ages. For the second PCR, which ran for roughly 6 to 11 cycles, a sample-barcoded 5' primer and a J-beta primer mix were used. TCRdb re-called the 5' RACE reads with MiXCR, one entry per CDR3 protein. The sample lists over a million distinct CDR3 sequences, 45% occurring once. Sequencing used blood. The receptors stem from a woman in her sixties or seventies in good health.

The chain carries TRBV7-9 and TRBJ1-4; 10 bases agree with TRBD1. Germline-derived CDR1 and CDR2 are SEHNR and FQNEAQ (reference sequence). This CDR3 is built from 14 residues. J was trimmed by 7 bases and V by 3 bases; bases with no gene match: 2. In nucleotides, the CDR3 is TGTGCCAGCAGCTTTGACAGGGGGCTTGAAAAACTGTTTTTT. Its protein is CASSFDRGLEKLFF.

The rearrangement links TRBV9 to TRBJ2-7; D might be TRBD2 (6 bases). There are 16 residues in the CDR3. Germline-derived CDR1 and CDR2 are SGDLS and YYNGEE. Deletions cut 4 bases from V and 3 bases from J, with 20 bases between. The CDR3 DNA follows: TGTGCCAGCAGCCCCGATTTCGGGAGTCGGCTCTACGAGCAGTACTTC. It codes for CASSPDFGSRLYEQYF.

This clonotype was recorded a few times. The V gene is TRBV28, the J gene TRBJ1-4; 7 bases fit TRBD1. J lost 15 bases, V lost 1 base, and 5 bases had no gene match. CDR3 size: 12 residues. Germline V CDR1 and CDR2: MDHEN, SYDVKM. CDR3 amino acids: CASSLYGRGLFF. The DNA for the CDR3 is TGTGCCAGCAGTTTATACGGCAGGGGGTTGTTTTTT.

The rearrangement joins TRBV3-1 to TRBJ2-3; 8 nucleotides line up with TRBD2. Germline CDR1 reads LGHDT; CDR2 reads YNNKEL (reference sequence). The CDR3 loop spans 14 amino acids. The V and J ends lost 4 bases and 9 bases, in that order; junction bases with no gene match: 9. The CDR3 region is CASSPRGLARTQYF. The CDR3 DNA reads TGTGCCAGCAGCCCCCGAGGACTAGCTCGGACGCAGTATTTT.

This clonotype appeared many times. This chain connects TRBV20-1 to TRBJ2-6; 8 bases line up with TRBD1. CDR3 length: 16 amino acids. With V trimmed by 3 bases and J by 1 base, 5 bases remained unmatched. Germline loops: CDR1 DFQATT, CDR2 SNEGSKA (reference sequence). The CDR3 DNA follows: TGCAGTGCTAGCGGGACAGGCTCTTCTGGGGCCAACGTCCTGACTTTC. Translating gives CSASGTGSSGANVLTF.

The sample holds a few counts of this clonotype. The CDR3 coding sequence is TGTGCCAGCAGCAAAGCTCCGGGACAGCCAGACCTTGGGAAGTACTTC. It translates to CASSKAPGQPDLGKYF. This chain uses TRBV21-1 with TRBJ2-7; the table's D call TRBD1 went unverified against the DNA. TRBV21-1 represents a pseudogene. This CDR3 spans 16 amino acids.

This clonotype was detected many times. The chain employs TRBV28 and TRBJ2-3; D not resolved. V was cut by 4 bases and J by 3 bases, with 11 bases left in between. The germline V gene encodes CDR1 MDHEN and CDR2 SYDVKM. There are 14 residues in the CDR3. CDR3 nucleotides: TGTGCCAGCAGTTCCCGGCCGAGGACAGATACGCAGTATTTT. Translated: CASSSRPRTDTQYF.

In this sample, this clonotype turned up a few times. V and J are TRBV14 and TRBJ2-3; a possible D gene is TRBD1 (5 bases). The CDR3 runs 14 residues. Trimming shortened V by 4 bases and J by 5 bases, and 13 bases separated the two germline ends. Germline values: CDR1 SGHDN, CDR2 FVKESK. The CDR3 DNA reads as TGTGCCAGCAGCCGCTATCAGGGTTTAGATACGCAGTATTTT. Translation gives CASSRYQGLDTQYF.

The chain uses TRBV27 and TRBJ1-1; a weak D match, TRBD1 (6 bases). This CDR3 contains 16 residues. The germline gives CDR1 MNHEY, CDR2 SMNVEV (reference sequence). The V gene lost 4 bases and the J gene lost 0 bases, with 15 bases spanning the gap. The CDR3: CASSSLQTGMNTEAFF. In DNA, the CDR3 is TGTGCCAGCAGTTCCCTACAGACAGGCATGAACACTGAAGCTTTCTTT.

The rearrangement uses TRBV7-9 and TRBJ1-1, with 8 nucleotides matching TRBD1. Germline lookup yields CDR1 SEHNR and CDR2 FQNEAQ (reference sequence). CDR3 size: 12 residues. J was trimmed by 11 bases and V by 5 bases; bases with no gene match: 7. For the CDR3, the DNA is TGTGCCAGCAGCACCGACCAGGGGGCGGCTTTCTTT. Protein: CASSTDQGAAFF.

There are a few counts of this clonotype. The V gene is TRBV20-1, the J gene TRBJ1-2; perhaps TRBD1 as D (5 bases). Looked up from germline, CDR1 is DFQATT and CDR2 is SNEGSKA (reference sequence). The CDR3 has 15 amino acids. Trimming took off 3 bases at V and 7 bases at J, with 21 bases between the two ends. The CDR3 DNA reads TGCAGTGCTAGCTCCCTATCGGCAGGGTGGGGTGGCTACACCTTC. Encoded protein: CSASSLSAGWGGYTF.

The V call is TRBV7-9, the J call TRBJ2-1; D gene unclear. This CDR3 has 12 residues. V lost 5 bases to trimming and J lost 10 bases, with 12 bases between them. Looked up from germline, CDR1 is SEHNR and CDR2 is FQNEAQ (reference sequence). The CDR3 spells CASSQDSLEQFF. The CDR3 DNA reads as TGTGCCAGCAGCCAAGACTCCTTGGAGCAGTTCTTC. The full variable domain, in which reference TRBV7-9 and TRBJ2-1 provide the parts outside the CDR3, is DTGVSQNPRHKITKRGQNVTFRCDPISEHNRLYWYRQTLGQGPEFLTYFQNEAQLEKSRLLSDRFSAERPKGSFSTLEIQRTEQGDSAMYLCASSQDSLEQFFGPGTRLTVL.